Shown below are 18 T cell receptor beta chains from a single sample sequenced in a study of blood T cell repertoires in COVID-19 (dated by TCRdb to 2020 to 2022). Library method: the immunoSEQ multiplex PCR assay. This immuneACCESS table, as held by TCRdb, lists in-frame sequences with V and J called but not all clones. Of the missing ones, under half trace to an unresolved V gene in checked studies; the others have no known cause. The table for this sample lists approximately 90,000 clones; approximately 82% of them were counted only once. Clones ranked in the top ten supply 1.2% of the sample. Sequenced input: peripheral blood. These receptors came from a woman at least 80 years old with acute or convalescent COVID-19.

This clone was counted a few times. The chain employs TRBV5-1 and TRBJ2-1, with TRBD2 matching over 9 bases. Germline loops: CDR1 SGHRS, CDR2 YFSETQ. The V segment lost 1 base and the J segment 1 base; nucleotides outside the gene matches: 9. The CDR3 runs to 18 residues. The CDR3 loop reads CASSLIPGLATSYNEQFF. The DNA for the CDR3 is TGCGCCAGCAGCTTGATACCCGGACTAGCGACGTCCTACAATGAGCAGTTCTTC.

The chain links TRBV11-2 to TRBJ1-2; no definite D call. CDR1 SGHAT and CDR2 FQNNGV come from the germline V gene. V lost 4 bases and J 8 bases, leaving 17 bases between the germline ends. This CDR3 comprises 14 residues. CDR3 sequence: CASSSAGGVGGYTF. CDR3 nucleotides: TGTGCCAGCAGCTCCGCCGGAGGAGTAGGCGGCTACACCTTC.

J is TRBJ1-1 and V is TRBV28, with TRBD1 identical over 9 bases. Germline trimming cut 3 bases from V and 1 base from J; bases unmatched to any gene: 3. The germline V gene encodes CDR1 MDHEN and CDR2 SYDVKM. The CDR3 covers 15 residues. CDR3 residues: CASSLAGQGNTEAFF. DNA for the CDR3: TGTGCCAGCAGTTTGGCGGGACAGGGGAACACTGAAGCTTTCTTT.

The gene calls are TRBV19 and TRBJ2-1; D call uncertain. This CDR3 is 14 amino acids long. V lost 6 bases and J 14 bases, leaving 23 bases between the germline ends. Germline loops: CDR1 LNHDA, CDR2 SQIVND (reference sequence). Here the CDR3 DNA reads TGTGCCAGTAGCCCATCAAACACAAAATATGTCGAGTTCTTC. Amino acids: CASSPSNTKYVEFF.

This clone occurred a few times. The chain couples TRBV5-4 to TRBJ1-2, with a weak D call TRBD1 (5 bases). This CDR3 contains 12 residues. Germline assignment: CDR1 SGHNT and CDR2 YYREEE (reference sequence). V was cut by 1 base and J by 5 bases, with 6 bases left in between. The CDR3 is CASSLPGYGYTF. The CDR3 DNA is TGTGCCAGCAGCTTGCCAGGGTATGGCTACACCTTC.

The rearrangement joins TRBV9 to TRBJ2-1; 9 bases line up with TRBD2. Looked up from germline, CDR1 is SGDLS and CDR2 is YYNGEE. V lost 4 bases, J lost 3 bases, and 11 bases stayed unmatched. The CDR3 consists of 17 residues. The CDR3 DNA reads TGTGCCAGCAGCCAATCTTTAGCGGGGGCTGGCTACAATGAGCAGTTCTTC. Translated: CASSQSLAGAGYNEQFF.

The chain has TRBV3-1 (or the pseudogene TRBV3-2) and TRBJ2-3; 9 positions match TRBD2. The CDR3 is 16 amino acids. Germline CDR1 is LGHDT and CDR2 is YNNKEL (reference sequence). The J segment lost 7 bases and the V segment lost 4 bases, leaving 12 bases of the junction unmatched. DNA of the CDR3: TGTGCCAGCAGCCGGCGGGGGGGGGCCAGAGAGAATACGCAGTATTTT. Its protein is CASSRRGGARENTQYF.

This chain connects TRBV19 to TRBJ1-3; 10 nucleotides match TRBD1. The CDR3 length is 14 residues. Germline lookup yields CDR1 LNHDA and CDR2 SQIVND (reference sequence). V lost 8 bases and J lost 4; bases outside the gene matches: 5. The CDR3 DNA sequence: TGTGCCAGTGGACAGGGGGTAGGCGGAAACACCATATATTTT. The encoded protein is CASGQGVGGNTIYF.

The chain combines TRBV10-3 with TRBJ1-1; TRBD1 is a possible D gene (5 bases). The CDR3 has 12 amino acids. Germline CDR1 ENHRY, CDR2 SYGVKD. With 8 bases removed from V and 5 bases from J, the gap between germline ends came to 12 bases. CDR3 region: CAIQQRGTEAFF. The CDR3 region has the DNA TGTGCCATCCAACAACGGGGGACTGAAGCTTTCTTT.

This clone has just a few counts. The chain recombines TRBV3-1 (or the pseudogene TRBV3-2) with TRBJ1-1, with 7 bases that match TRBD1. Germline V CDR1 and CDR2: LGHDT, YNNKEL (reference sequence). The CDR3 is made up of 14 amino acids. The J segment lost 6 bases and the V segment lost 4 bases, leaving 8 bases of the junction unmatched. CDR3 in amino acids: CASSPTGKGAEAFF. Written as DNA, the CDR3 is TGTGCCAGCAGCCCGACAGGGAAGGGTGCTGAAGCTTTCTTT.

The chain is built from TRBV5-8 and TRBJ1-2; TRBD1 aligns across 7 bases. The CDR3 runs to 16 residues. V was pared by 2 bases and J by 3 bases, with 10 bases of the junction left unmatched. Germline-derived CDR1 and CDR2 are SGHTS and YDEGEE. CDR3 coding DNA: TGTGCCAGCAGCTTCGGGATGACAGGGAAGGACTATGGCTACACCTTC. It yields the protein CASSFGMTGKDYGYTF.

The CDR3 DNA sequence: TGTGCCAGCGGCAACCCCGGAGGTACTGGGCCCCAGCATTTT. It specifies CASGNPGGTGPQHF. J is TRBJ1-5 and V is TRBV28; no definite D call. This CDR3 contains 14 residues. Trimming pared 8 bases from V and 9 bases from J, leaving 20 bases between. Germline-derived CDR1 and CDR2 are MDHEN and SYDVKM.

The rearrangement links TRBV5-1 to TRBJ1-4, with D maybe TRBD1 (5 bases). V dropped 4 bases and J dropped 4 bases, with 14 bases sitting between them. The CDR3 is made up of 15 amino acids. Germline V gene sequence: CDR1 SGHRS, CDR2 YFSETQ. As DNA, the CDR3 is TGCGCCAGCAGCCTTGTGGGGGGTAATAATGAAAAACTGTTTTTT. Protein: CASSLVGGNNEKLFF. Based on the CDR3 plus reference TRBV5-1 and TRBJ1-4, the full variable domain is KAGVTQTPRYLIKTRGQQVTLSCSPISGHRSVSWYQQTPGQGLQFLFEYFSETQRNKGNFPGRFSGRQFSNSRSEMNVSTLELGDSALYLCASSLVGGNNEKLFFGSGTQLSVL.

The chain joins TRBV9 to TRBJ2-3, with 12 bases matching TRBD2. The CDR3 consists of 17 residues. Looked up from germline, CDR1 is SGDLS and CDR2 is YYNGEE. The junction had 7 bases not matched to a gene; V was cut back by 1 base and J by 4 bases. DNA of the CDR3: TGTGCCAGCAGCGTACTAGCGGGGGGGCTAATGCCAGATACGCAGTATTTT. This codes for CASSVLAGGLMPDTQYF.

In nucleotides, the CDR3 is TGCGCCAGCAGCTTATTGACAGGGGGATCCACAGATACGCAGTATTTT. It codes for CASSLLTGGSTDTQYF. V usage is TRBV5-1 and J usage is TRBJ2-3, with 9 bases that match TRBD1. CDR3 length equals 16 residues. The germline CDR1 and CDR2 sequences are SGHRS and YFSETQ. The J segment lost 2 bases and the V segment lost 2 bases, leaving 6 bases of the junction unmatched.

The chain links TRBV3-1 (or the pseudogene TRBV3-2) to TRBJ1-1; perhaps TRBD1 as D (5 bases). Trimming removed 0 bases at V and 5 bases at J, with 16 bases between. This CDR3 contains 16 residues. Per germline, CDR1 LGHDT and CDR2 YNNKEL (reference sequence). The CDR3 sequence is CASSQEAAFQGTEAFF. CDR3 nucleotide sequence: TGTGCCAGCAGCCAAGAGGCTGCCTTCCAGGGTACTGAAGCTTTCTTT.

The chain has TRBV20-1 and TRBJ1-5, with a tentative D call TRBD1 (6 bases). Germline V gene lookup returns CDR1 DFQATT and CDR2 SNEGSKA (reference sequence). The CDR3 is 14 amino acids. The V end lost 3 bases, the J end lost 12 bases, and 21 bases lay between the germline ends. DNA for the CDR3: TGCAGTGCTAGTCCGCAGGTGGGACATTCGGGCCAGCATTTT. Translation gives CSASPQVGHSGQHF.

The chain joins TRBV6-5 to TRBJ1-1; 11 nucleotides match TRBD1. CDR1 MNHEY and CDR2 SVGAGI come from the germline V gene. The CDR3 consists of 14 residues. Trimming at V came to 7 bases and at J to 5 bases, leaving 6 bases not matched to a gene. The CDR3 coding sequence is TGTGCCAGCAAACTTGGGACAGGGGGGACTGAAGCTTTCTTT. It translates to CASKLGTGGTEAFF.